These T cell receptor beta chains were read from a single sample in a study of long-term antiretroviral therapy in people with HIV. Produced via immunoSEQ multiplex PCR; TCRdb's table is partial and in-frame only. The sample contains tens of thousands of clones, about 88% of which appear only once. Sequences were derived from unsorted PBMCs, sampled 2 years after starting antiretroviral therapy. The receptors derive from a man aged 50 to 59 with HIV. The CDR3 runs from the conserved cysteine through the conserved F or W. The order of the fields is D gene, J gene, V gene, clone size, CDR3 protein, CDR3 DNA. A D gene is named only where the DNA matches it firmly. Not all rows give a size; the values are once, few, many and, for expanded clones, a class.

TRBD1 TRBJ1-2 TRBV4-3 NA CASSQGQGGLNYGYTF TGCGCCAGCAGCCAAGGACAGGGGGGACTTAACTATGGCTACACCTTC
TRBD2 TRBJ2-2 TRBV10-2 NA CASSASGDNTGELFF TGCGCCAGCAGTGCTAGCGGGGATAACACCGGGGAGCTGTTTTTT
TRBD1 TRBJ1-1 TRBV25-1 NA CASSEFATGGTEAFF TGTGCCAGCAGTGAATTCGCAACAGGGGGAACTGAAGCTTTCTTT
TRBD1 TRBJ1-2 TRBV2 few CASSGSDRGSLYGYTF TGTGCCAGCAGTGGATCTGACAGGGGGTCACTCTATGGCTACACCTTC
TRBD2 TRBJ2-1 TRBV11-3 NA CASSLGLAGDEQFF TGTGCCAGCAGCTTAGGCCTAGCGGGAGATGAGCAGTTCTTC
NA TRBJ1-1 TRBV28 NA CASSPLRAPQNTEAFF TGTGCCAGCAGCCCTCTAAGGGCTCCTCAGAACACTGAAGCTTTCTTT
TRBD1 TRBJ2-5 TRBV25-1 NA CASSDLMTGAETQYF TGTGCCAGCAGTGATTTAATGACAGGGGCAGAGACCCAGTACTTC
NA TRBJ2-4 TRBV7-2 NA CASSLASGSGNIQYF TGTGCCAGCAGCTTAGCATCGGGGTCTGGAAACATTCAGTACTTC
NA TRBJ2-4 TRBV6-5 NA CASSYKPASSKNIQYF TGTGCCAGCAGTTACAAACCGGCGAGCAGTAAAAACATTCAGTACTTC
NA TRBJ1-2 TRBV19 few CASSGTPRDYGYTF TGTGCCAGTAGCGGGACACCCCGGGACTATGGCTACACCTTC
TRBD1 TRBJ2-2 TRBV6-5 NA CASSPRGTGELFF TGTGCCAGCAGTCCCAGGGGGACCGGGGAGCTGTTTTTT
NA TRBJ1-1 TRBV14 NA CASSQGPANTEAFF TGTGCCAGCAGCCAAGGTCCAGCGAACACTGAAGCTTTCTTT
TRBD1 TRBJ1-1 TRBV20-1 NA CSASDRGEAFF TGCAGTGCTTCGGACAGGGGTGAAGCTTTCTTT
NA TRBJ1-1 TRBV6-1 NA CASRVTGLAEAFF TGTGCCAGCAGGGTTACAGGGCTCGCTGAAGCTTTCTTT
NA TRBJ1-4 TRBV27 NA CASSLRWSSNEKLFF TGTGCCAGCAGTTTACGTTGGAGCTCTAATGAAAAACTGTTTTTT
NA TRBJ2-1 TRBV5-8 NA CASSLRVRGKNEQFF TGTGCCAGCAGCTTGCGGGTTCGGGGTAAAAATGAGCAGTTCTTC
TRBD2 TRBJ2-1 TRBV11-3 NA CASSSTSGSLNNEQFF TGTGCCAGCAGCTCGACTAGCGGGAGCCTGAACAATGAGCAGTTCTTC
NA TRBJ2-7 TRBV28 NA CASSLLRGEQYF TGTGCCAGCAGTTTATTGCGGGGCGAGCAGTACTTC